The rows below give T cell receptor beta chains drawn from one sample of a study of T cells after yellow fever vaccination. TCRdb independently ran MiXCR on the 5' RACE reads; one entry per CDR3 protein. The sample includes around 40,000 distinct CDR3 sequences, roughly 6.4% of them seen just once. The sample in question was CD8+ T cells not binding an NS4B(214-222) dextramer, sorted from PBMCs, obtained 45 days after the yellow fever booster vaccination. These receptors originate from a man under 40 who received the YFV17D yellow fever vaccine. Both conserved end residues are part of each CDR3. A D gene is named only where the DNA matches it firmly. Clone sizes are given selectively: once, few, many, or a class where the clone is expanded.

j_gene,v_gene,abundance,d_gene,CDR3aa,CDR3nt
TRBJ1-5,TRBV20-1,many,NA,CSAKGVTQPQHF,TGCAGTGCTAAAGGGGTGACACAGCCCCAGCATTTT
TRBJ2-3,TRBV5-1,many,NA,CASSFYSGSSTDTQYF,TGCGCCAGCAGCTTCTACAGCGGGTCTAGCACAGATACGCAGTATTTT
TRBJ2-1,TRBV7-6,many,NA,CASSSGDNEQFF,TGTGCCAGCAGCTCGGGGGACAATGAGCAGTTCTTC
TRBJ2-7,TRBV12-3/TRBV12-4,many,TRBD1,CASSFRTWDRTPYEQYF,TGTGCCAGCAGTTTCCGAACTTGGGACAGGACCCCCTACGAGCAGTACTTC
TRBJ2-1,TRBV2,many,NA,CASKWGDGYNEQFF,TGTGCCAGCAAGTGGGGGGACGGGTACAATGAGCAGTTCTTC
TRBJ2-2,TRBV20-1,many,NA,CSAPTNPNTGELFF,TGCAGTGCGCCGACTAACCCGAACACCGGGGAGCTGTTTTTT
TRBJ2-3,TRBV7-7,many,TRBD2,CASSLSGGSTDTQYF,TGTGCTAGCAGCTTATCGGGGGGTAGCACAGATACGCAGTATTTT
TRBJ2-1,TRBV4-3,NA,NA,CASSHNNEQFF,TGCGCCAGCAGCCATAACAATGAGCAGTTCTTC
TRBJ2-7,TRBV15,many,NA,CATSRDGGIYEQYF,TGTGCCACCAGCAGAGATGGGGGTATCTACGAGCAGTACTTC
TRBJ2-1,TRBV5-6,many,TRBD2,CASSLAVSSGSFNEQFF,TGTGCCAGCAGCTTGGCCGTTTCTAGCGGGAGTTTTAATGAGCAGTTCTTC
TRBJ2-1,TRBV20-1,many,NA,CSALGTLYNEQFF,TGCAGTGCTCTCGGGACACTCTACAATGAGCAGTTCTTC
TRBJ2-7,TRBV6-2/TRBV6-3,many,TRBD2,CASLLAGTYEQYF,TGTGCCTCCCTTCTAGCGGGGACCTACGAGCAGTACTTC